These 23 T cell receptor beta chains were sequenced from one sample in a study of blood T cell repertoires in COVID-19. Using immunoSEQ multiplex PCR, the repertoire was profiled, and TCRdb retains in-frame clones only, with some absent. The sample holds tens of thousands of clones, 90% to 95% seen once. The sequenced sample consisted of peripheral blood. These receptors came from a human donor with active COVID-19. The donor label of this sample is uncertain.

The J gene is TRBJ2-7, the V gene TRBV10-3; 8 bases agree with TRBD1. The ends lost 6 bases at V and 1 base at J; junction bases unmatched: 8. Germline V lookup: CDR1 ENHRY, CDR2 SYGVKD. The CDR3 totals 15 residues. CDR3 region: CAIREDGQGSYEQYF. The CDR3 nucleotides read TGTGCCATCAGGGAGGACGGACAGGGATCCTACGAGCAGTACTTC.

This clone is a singleton in its sample. The V and J genes are TRBV11-3 and TRBJ2-7; tentative D call: TRBD2 (6 bases). The CDR3 sequence is 12 residues long. V lost 8 bases, J lost 0 bases, and 8 bases lay in between. The V gene's germline CDR1 is SGHNT and CDR2 YENEEA. The CDR3 loop is CASGGNSYEQYF. The DNA for the CDR3 is TGTGCCAGCGGCGGGAACTCCTACGAGCAGTACTTC.

The CDR3 DNA reads as TGTGCCAGCAGCTTGGGGGACAGGGCCTACAATGAGCAGTTCTTC. This gives the protein CASSLGDRAYNEQFF. The chain joins TRBV7-9 to TRBJ2-1; 9 nucleotides match TRBD1. Germline CDR1 reads SEHNR; CDR2 reads FQNEAQ (reference sequence). V trimming: 3 bases; J trimming: 2 bases; junction bases outside the gene matches: 2. The CDR3 runs 15 residues.

This rearrangement joins TRBV15 to TRBJ2-7; D is perhaps TRBD2 (6 bases). Germline CDR1 is LNHNV and CDR2 is YYDKDF (reference sequence). Trimming pared 5 bases from V and 3 bases from J, leaving 11 bases between. This CDR3 has 13 amino acids. CDR3 in amino acids: CATSFLGGYEQYF. The CDR3 nucleotides are TGTGCCACCAGCTTTCTGGGGGGCTACGAGCAGTACTTC.

A few counts support this clone. CDR3 DNA sequence: TGTGCCAGCAGTGAAGCGCCGGTTCTGAGACAGGTCCTTTCCTACGAGCAGTACTTC. It codes for CASSEAPVLRQVLSYEQYF. This rearrangement joins TRBV6-1 to TRBJ2-7; tentative D call: TRBD1 (6 bases). The V gene lost 0 bases and the J gene lost 1 base, with 22 bases spanning the gap. The CDR3 consists of 19 residues. The germline gives CDR1 MNHNS, CDR2 SASEGT.

The chain uses TRBV5-6 and TRBJ1-3, with D perhaps matching TRBD1 (6 bases). This CDR3 region has 14 residues. V was cut by 7 bases and J by 4 bases, with 15 bases left in between. Germline values: CDR1 SGHDT, CDR2 YYEEEE. The DNA for the CDR3 is TGTGCCAGCCGAAACAGGGTAGAGGGAAACACCATATATTTT. It specifies CASRNRVEGNTIYF.

The rearrangement links TRBV6-6 to TRBJ2-1; 7 bases are a match to TRBD2. V trimming: 6 bases; J trimming: 6 bases; junction bases outside the gene matches: 5. The CDR3 is made up of 13 amino acids. CDR1 is MNHNY and CDR2 is SVGAGI in the germline V gene (reference sequence). The CDR3 here is CASRLAELNEQFF. The CDR3 bases are TGTGCCAGCAGGCTAGCGGAGCTCAATGAGCAGTTCTTC.

The chain couples TRBV11-3 to TRBJ2-3; 8 bases line up with TRBD2. V dropped 3 bases and J dropped 5; count of bases not matched to a gene: 10. The CDR3 consists of 16 residues. The germline CDR1 and CDR2 sequences are SGHNT and YENEEA. This chain's CDR3 is CASSLLRGGRGDTQYF. CDR3 coding DNA: TGTGCCAGCAGCTTGCTACGGGGGGGCCGTGGAGATACGCAGTATTTT.

This chain connects TRBV5-1 to TRBJ2-3, with D hard to call. This CDR3 contains 15 residues. Trimming shortened V by 4 bases and J by 3 bases, and 15 bases separated the two germline ends. Germline V gene sequence: CDR1 SGHRS, CDR2 YFSETQ. The CDR3 spells CASSRSSGLTDTQYF. The CDR3 DNA is TGCGCCAGCAGCCGAAGTTCGGGTTTGACAGATACGCAGTATTTT.

This clone was picked up one time. This sample also contains other DNA sequences that code for the same CDR3. The rearrangement joins TRBV19 to TRBJ2-7, with TRBD1 matching 8 bases. The CDR3 loop spans 14 amino acids. The V gene's germline CDR1 is LNHDA and CDR2 SQIVND (reference sequence). Losses at the gene ends were 1 base for V and 2 bases for J; bases not matched to a gene: 1. The CDR3 coding sequence is TGTGCCAGTAGTATAGGGACAGGGACCTACGAGCAGTACTTC. Protein: CASSIGTGTYEQYF.

This clone was recorded once. This chain joins TRBV4-2 and TRBJ1-6; D gene uncertain. Per the germline V gene, CDR1 is LGHNA and CDR2 is YNFKEQ. CDR3 length equals 14 residues. Trimming took off 1 base at V and 9 bases at J, with 10 bases between the two ends. In nucleotides, the CDR3 is TGTGCCAGCAGCCAAGGAGGCGATGCTTCACCCCTCCACTTT. It yields the protein CASSQGGDASPLHF.

The V call is TRBV19, the J call TRBJ2-7; TRBD2 matches at 12 bases. V lost 6 bases to trimming and J lost 0 bases; unmatched junction nucleotides: 3. This CDR3 has 15 residues. Germline values: CDR1 LNHDA, CDR2 SQIVND (reference sequence). In DNA form, the CDR3 reads TGTGCCAGTAGGGTGACTAGCGGGAGCTCCTACGAGCAGTACTTC. Protein product: CASRVTSGSSYEQYF.

The rearrangement links TRBV19 to TRBJ2-7; D is possibly TRBD2 (6 bases). V lost 5 bases and J lost 5, with 16 bases in between. The CDR3 sequence is 14 residues long. In germline, CDR1 is LNHDA, CDR2 SQIVND (reference sequence). CDR3 sequence reads: CASSLGTRLNEQYF. The CDR3 DNA sequence: TGTGCCAGTAGTTTGGGGACTCGCCTCAACGAGCAGTACTTC.

CDR3 coding DNA: TGTGCCAGCAGTGAGGTCCCCATCGGGGCCCAGTACTTC. This sequence encodes CASSEVPIGAQYF. This sequence joins TRBV2 and TRBJ2-5; maybe TRBD2 (5 bases). CDR1 is SNHLY, CDR2 FYNNEI, per germline. Trimming removed 3 bases at V and 9 bases at J, with 14 bases between. CDR3 size: 13 residues.

V is TRBV11-2 and J is TRBJ1-6; D remains ambiguous. Germline V lookup: CDR1 SGHAT, CDR2 FQNNGV. Trimming cost V 3 bases and J 7 bases, with 13 bases left between them. This CDR3 spans 15 amino acids. The CDR3 loop reads CASSFSLLPNSPLHF. As DNA, the CDR3 is TGTGCCAGCAGCTTTAGTTTACTCCCGAATTCACCCCTCCACTTT.

This chain joins TRBV7-2 and TRBJ2-7; D uncertain. The V end lost 3 bases, the J end lost 1 base, and 19 bases lay between the germline ends. The CDR3 loop spans 17 amino acids. Looked up from germline, CDR1 is SGHTA and CDR2 is FQGNSA. CDR3: CASSFRSGGAQSYEQYF. In DNA, the CDR3 is TGTGCCAGCAGCTTCCGAAGTGGCGGAGCCCAATCCTACGAGCAGTACTTC.

This clone is a singleton in its sample. This chain uses TRBV24-1 with TRBJ2-3, with D tentatively TRBD1 (6 bases). The CDR3 has 17 amino acids. Germline assignment: CDR1 KGHDR and CDR2 SFDVKD. V dropped 3 bases and J dropped 1 base, with 16 bases sitting between them. This CDR3 reads CATSDRGSAGGTDTQYF. As DNA, the CDR3 is TGTGCCACCAGTGATAGGGGGAGTGCAGGTGGCACAGATACGCAGTATTTT.

V usage is TRBV30 and J usage is TRBJ2-4; the D gene is possibly TRBD2 (7 bases). V was cut by 0 bases and J by 4 bases, with 19 bases left in between. Germline CDR1 and CDR2: GTSNPN and SVGIG (reference sequence). The CDR3 loop spans 17 amino acids. This CDR3 reads CAWSVSVGGGPKNIQYF. DNA of the CDR3: TGTGCCTGGAGTGTATCCGTAGGGGGGGGGCCGAAAAACATTCAGTACTTC.

The V gene is TRBV3-1 (or the pseudogene TRBV3-2), the J gene TRBJ1-1; D ambiguous. CDR1 and CDR2 from the germline V gene are LGHDT and YNNKEL (reference sequence). CDR3 length: 13 residues. Deletions cut 2 bases from V and 8 bases from J, with 12 bases between. CDR3 DNA: TGTGCCAGCAGCCAACGTCTTGAGGGAGAAGCTTTCTTT. It yields the protein CASSQRLEGEAFF.

This chain joins TRBV4-2 and TRBJ2-3; 8 nucleotides align to TRBD2. The CDR3 covers 14 residues. V shed 4 bases and J 5 bases; nucleotides not matched to a gene: 5. The germline V gene has CDR1 LGHNA and CDR2 YNFKEQ. CDR3 nucleotide sequence: TGTGCCAGCAGCCGAGGGACTAGTCTAGATACGCAGTATTTT. Translation: CASSRGTSLDTQYF.

The J gene is TRBJ2-7, the V gene TRBV3-1 (or the pseudogene TRBV3-2), with D possibly TRBD1 on 6 matching bases. This CDR3 region has 15 residues. The V gene lost 0 bases and the J gene lost 2 bases, with 11 bases spanning the gap. The germline V gene has CDR1 LGHDT and CDR2 YNNKEL (reference sequence). The CDR3 sequence: CASSQDQRGTYEQYF. In DNA form, the CDR3 reads TGTGCCAGCAGCCAAGACCAAAGGGGGACCTACGAGCAGTACTTC.

This sequence joins TRBV7-6 and TRBJ2-1, with 9 bases that match TRBD1. CDR1 is SGHVS, CDR2 FNYEAQ, per germline. There are 16 residues in the CDR3. With V trimmed by 5 bases and J by 1 base, 6 bases remained unmatched. CDR3 nucleotide sequence: TGTGCCAGCAGCGAGGGTGGGACAGGGTCCTACAATGAGCAGTTCTTC. Its translation: CASSEGGTGSYNEQFF.

The genes are TRBV19 and TRBJ2-3, with TRBD2 matching 9 bases. V dropped 3 bases and J dropped 4; count of bases not matched to a gene: 5. The CDR3 is 15 amino acids. Germline CDR1 reads LNHDA; CDR2 reads SQIVND (reference sequence). The CDR3 region is CASSISGSGADTQYF. The CDR3 DNA reads TGTGCCAGTAGTATTAGCGGGAGTGGAGCAGATACGCAGTATTTT.